This is a list of T cell receptor beta chains from one sample in a study of blood T cell repertoires in COVID-19. Measured with immunoSEQ multiplex PCR; TCRdb has only the in-frame clones, and not every one. The sample has around 230,000 clones, around 90% seen once; the top ten hold approximately 7.5%. Sequencing was carried out using peripheral blood. Receptors were obtained from a man in his fifties or sixties who had recovered from COVID-19. Each CDR3 is given with its conserved first and last residue.

J	V	CDR3
TRBJ2-3	TRBV5-1	CASSLGRGTDTQYF
TRBJ2-3	TRBV2	CASFSGGLDTQYF
TRBJ1-1	TRBV7-9	CASSLKGFIITEAFF
TRBJ2-1	TRBV12-3/TRBV12-4	CASSFANQNEQFF
TRBJ1-2	TRBV5-4	CASSLASGRQNYGYTF
TRBJ1-2	TRBV6-5	CASRAVGTGDYGYTF
TRBJ1-1	TRBV5-1	CASSSRGPDTEAFF
TRBJ1-1	TRBV9	CASSLSNRKGDTEAFF
TRBJ2-7	TRBV2	CASTAGTSLHEQYF
TRBJ1-5	TRBV19	CASSIDRGGGNQPQHF
TRBJ2-3	TRBV27	CASSLSTSTDTQYF
TRBJ2-1	TRBV10-3	CAISGGVTSSYNEQFF
TRBJ2-3	TRBV6-5	CASSGLAGGSSTQYF
TRBJ1-2	TRBV5-1	CASSLEGQPYGYTF
TRBJ2-7	TRBV5-1	CASSLVAGALASGTYEQYF
TRBJ2-1	TRBV11-2	CASSLVEYNEQFF
TRBJ2-5	TRBV5-1	CASRRYRGQETQYF
TRBJ1-5	TRBV7-4	CASSLSPPGSNQPQHF
TRBJ1-4	TRBV5-1	CASRLRPGTNEKLFF
TRBJ1-2	TRBV30	CASNRGGDGYTF
TRBJ1-4	TRBV6-1	CASSETRSEKLFF
TRBJ1-1	TRBV2	CASSVRAAGLAEAFF
TRBJ1-1	TRBV3-1/TRBV3-2	CASSQGGRGTEAFF
TRBJ2-1	TRBV24-1	CATERGQVADREQFF
TRBJ2-7	TRBV9	CASSSGAGGPHEQYF
TRBJ2-2	TRBV24-1	CATSDFSRSNTGELFF
TRBJ2-1	TRBV5-1	CASRAGTGYNEQFF
TRBJ2-1	TRBV3-1/TRBV3-2	CASSQGLEGGLAGYNEQFF
TRBJ1-6	TRBV6-5	CASQFLYNSPLHF
TRBJ2-1	TRBV28	CASSPRAGGRGEQFF
TRBJ1-3	TRBV10-3	CAISGLDRGSSGNTIYF
TRBJ1-5	TRBV5-6	CASSLNTGFTGNQPQHF
TRBJ1-4	TRBV6-1	CASSVPRGLTSNEKLFF
TRBJ2-3	TRBV5-1	CASSPTGTGSTDTQYF
TRBJ1-1	TRBV6-6	CASSPRGHGAFF
TRBJ1-6	TRBV5-6	CASSSTHPGGDSPLHF
TRBJ1-2	TRBV3-1/TRBV3-2	CASSQWTGGDGYTF